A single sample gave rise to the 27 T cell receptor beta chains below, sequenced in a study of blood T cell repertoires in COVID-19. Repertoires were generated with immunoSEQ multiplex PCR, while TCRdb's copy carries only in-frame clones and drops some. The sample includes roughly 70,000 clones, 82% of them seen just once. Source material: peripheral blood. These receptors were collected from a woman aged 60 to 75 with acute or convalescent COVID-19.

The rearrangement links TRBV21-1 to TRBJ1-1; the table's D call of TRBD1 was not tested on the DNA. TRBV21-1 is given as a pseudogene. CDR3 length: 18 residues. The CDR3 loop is CASSKMGIGETENTEAFF. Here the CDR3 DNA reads TGTGCCAGCAGCAAAATGGGGATAGGGGAAACTGAGAACACTGAAGCTTTCTTT.

The CDR3 DNA is TGTGCCAGCAGTTTATCACTTAATGAGCAGTTCTTC. It translates to CASSLSLNEQFF. V gene TRBV28 combines with J gene TRBJ2-1; D uncertain. V was shortened by 1 base and J by 7 bases, with 5 bases between the two germline ends. The CDR3 runs 12 residues. Germline lookup yields CDR1 MDHEN and CDR2 SYDVKM.

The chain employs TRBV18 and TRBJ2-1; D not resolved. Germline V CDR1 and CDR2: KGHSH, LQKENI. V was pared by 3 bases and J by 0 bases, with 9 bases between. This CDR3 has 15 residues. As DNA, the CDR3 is TGTGCCAGCTCACCTCTTGTGAGCTCCTACAATGAGCAGTTCTTC. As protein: CASSPLVSSYNEQFF.

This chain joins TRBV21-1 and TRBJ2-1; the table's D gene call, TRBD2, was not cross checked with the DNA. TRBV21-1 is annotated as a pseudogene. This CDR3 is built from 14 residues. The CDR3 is CASSSLGSVTEQFF. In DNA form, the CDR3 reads TGTGCCAGCAGTTCACTCGGGTCGGTCACTGAGCAGTTCTTC.

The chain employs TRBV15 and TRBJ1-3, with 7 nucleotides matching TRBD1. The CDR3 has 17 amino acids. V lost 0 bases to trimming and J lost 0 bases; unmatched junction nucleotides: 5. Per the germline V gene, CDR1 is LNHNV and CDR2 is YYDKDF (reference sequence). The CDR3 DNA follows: TGTGCCACCAGCAGAGACCAATACAGGGGCTCTGGAAACACCATATATTTT. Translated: CATSRDQYRGSGNTIYF.

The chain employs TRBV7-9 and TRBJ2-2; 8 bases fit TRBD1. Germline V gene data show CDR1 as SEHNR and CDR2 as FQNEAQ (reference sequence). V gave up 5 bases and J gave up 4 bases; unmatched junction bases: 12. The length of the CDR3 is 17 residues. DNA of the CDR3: TGTGCCAGCAGCCTCGAGGACCCGGACAGGGCCACCGGGGAGCTGTTTTTT. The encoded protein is CASSLEDPDRATGELFF.

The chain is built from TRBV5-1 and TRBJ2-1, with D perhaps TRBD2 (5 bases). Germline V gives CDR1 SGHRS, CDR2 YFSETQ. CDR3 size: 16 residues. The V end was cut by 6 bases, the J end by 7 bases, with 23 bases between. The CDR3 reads CASKISPGGSRNEQFF. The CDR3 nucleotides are TGCGCCAGCAAGATTAGCCCTGGAGGCAGTAGAAATGAGCAGTTCTTC.

The CDR3 region is CAWNRARTGELFF. The CDR3, as DNA: TGTGCCTGGAACAGGGCTCGCACCGGGGAGCTGTTTTTT. The chain links TRBV30 to TRBJ2-2; D might be TRBD1 (6 bases). Trimming cost V 4 bases and J 4 bases, with 10 bases left between them. Looked up from germline, CDR1 is GTSNPN and CDR2 is SVGIG (reference sequence). The CDR3 covers 13 residues.

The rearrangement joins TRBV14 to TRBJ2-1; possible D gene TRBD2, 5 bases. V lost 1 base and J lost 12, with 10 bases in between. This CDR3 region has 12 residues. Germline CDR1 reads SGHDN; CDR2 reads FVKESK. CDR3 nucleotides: TGTGCCAGCAGCCAAGTCGTAGGGAGGCAGTTCTTC. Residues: CASSQVVGRQFF.

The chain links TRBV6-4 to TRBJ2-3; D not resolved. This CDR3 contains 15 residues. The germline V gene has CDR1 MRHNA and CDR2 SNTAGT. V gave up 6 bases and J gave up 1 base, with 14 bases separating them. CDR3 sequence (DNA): TGTGCCAGCAGGAAACGCGCCGGAGGCACAGATACGCAGTATTTT. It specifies CASRKRAGGTDTQYF.

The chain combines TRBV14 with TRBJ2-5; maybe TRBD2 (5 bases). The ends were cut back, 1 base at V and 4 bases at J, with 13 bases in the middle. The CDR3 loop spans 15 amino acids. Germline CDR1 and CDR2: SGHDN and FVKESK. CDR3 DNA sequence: TGTGCCAGCAGCCAAGGGGCACTAGTGGGAGAGACCCAGTACTTC. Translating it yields CASSQGALVGETQYF. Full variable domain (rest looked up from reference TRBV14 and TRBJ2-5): EAGVTQFPSHSVIEKGQTVTLRCDPISGHDNLYWYRRVMGKEIKFLLHFVKESKQDESGMPNNRFLAERTGGTYSTLKVQPAELEDSGVYFCASSQGALVGETQYFGPGTRLLVL.

This CDR3 reads CASSLEQGNTEAFF. As DNA, the CDR3 is TGTGCCAGCAGCTTGGAACAGGGGAACACTGAAGCTTTCTTT. The genes are TRBV5-4 and TRBJ1-1; TRBD1 is a possible D gene (6 bases). CDR3 length: 14 amino acids. Trimming left V 0 bases short and J 1 base short, with 7 bases between. Germline assignment: CDR1 SGHNT and CDR2 YYREEE (reference sequence).

Here the CDR3 DNA reads TGCAGCGTTGGTTTAGGAGTTAATCAGCCCCAGCATTTT. Translating it yields CSVGLGVNQPQHF. The V and J genes are TRBV29-1 and TRBJ1-5, with unresolved D. From germline, CDR1 is SQVTM and CDR2 ANQGSEA. The CDR3 totals 13 residues. The V end was cut by 4 bases, the J end by 4 bases, with 11 bases between.

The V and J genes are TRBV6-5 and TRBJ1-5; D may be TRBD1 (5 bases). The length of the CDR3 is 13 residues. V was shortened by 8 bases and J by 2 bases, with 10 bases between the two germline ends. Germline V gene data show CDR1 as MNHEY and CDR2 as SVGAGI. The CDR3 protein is CASREQGNQPQHF. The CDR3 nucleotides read TGTGCCAGCCGAGAACAGGGCAATCAGCCCCAGCATTTT.

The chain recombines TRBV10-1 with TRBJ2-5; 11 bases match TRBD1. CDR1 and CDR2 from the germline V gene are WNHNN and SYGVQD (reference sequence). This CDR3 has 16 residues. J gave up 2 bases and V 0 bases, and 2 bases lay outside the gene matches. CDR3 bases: TGCGCCAGCAGTGAGTCCGGGACAGGGGGTCAAGAGACCCAGTACTTC. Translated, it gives CASSESGTGGQETQYF.

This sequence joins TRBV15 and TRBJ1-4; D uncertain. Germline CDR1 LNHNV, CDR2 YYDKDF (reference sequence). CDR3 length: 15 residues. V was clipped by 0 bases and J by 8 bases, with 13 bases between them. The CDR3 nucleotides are TGTGCCACCAGCAGAGACGGAGGGAAGAACGAAAAACTGTTTTTT. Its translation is CATSRDGGKNEKLFF.

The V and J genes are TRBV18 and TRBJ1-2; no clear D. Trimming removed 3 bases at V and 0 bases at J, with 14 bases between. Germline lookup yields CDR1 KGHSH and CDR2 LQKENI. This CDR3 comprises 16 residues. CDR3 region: CASSPGVGRPNYGYTF. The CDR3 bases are TGTGCCAGCTCACCCGGGGTTGGCAGACCTAACTATGGCTACACCTTC.

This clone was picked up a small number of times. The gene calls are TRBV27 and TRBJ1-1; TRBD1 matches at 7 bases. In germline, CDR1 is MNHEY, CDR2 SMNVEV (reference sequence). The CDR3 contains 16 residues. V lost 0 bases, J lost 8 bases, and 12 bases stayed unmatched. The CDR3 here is CASSLSSGTAPTEAFF. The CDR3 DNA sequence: TGTGCCAGCAGTTTATCGTCGGGGACAGCTCCCACCGAAGCTTTCTTT.

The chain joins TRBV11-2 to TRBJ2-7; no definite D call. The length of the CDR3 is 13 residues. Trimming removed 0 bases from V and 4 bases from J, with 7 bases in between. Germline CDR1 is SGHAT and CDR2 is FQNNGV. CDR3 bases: TGTGCCAGCAGCTTAGATTTAGTATACGAGCAGTACTTC. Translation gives CASSLDLVYEQYF.

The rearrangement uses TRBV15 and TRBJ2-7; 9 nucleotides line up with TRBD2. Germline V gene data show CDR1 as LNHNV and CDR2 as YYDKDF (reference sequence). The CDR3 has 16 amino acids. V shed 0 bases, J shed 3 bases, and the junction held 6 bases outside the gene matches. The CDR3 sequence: CATSRDNLAGYYEQYF. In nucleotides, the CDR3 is TGTGCCACCAGCAGAGATAACCTAGCGGGATACTACGAGCAGTACTTC. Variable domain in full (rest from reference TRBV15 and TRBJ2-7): DAMVIQNPRYQVTQFGKPVTLSCSQTLNHNVMYWYQQKSSQAPKLLFHYYDKDFNNEADTPDNFQSRRPNTSFCFLDIRSPGLGDTAMYLCATSRDNLAGYYEQYFGPGTRLTVT.

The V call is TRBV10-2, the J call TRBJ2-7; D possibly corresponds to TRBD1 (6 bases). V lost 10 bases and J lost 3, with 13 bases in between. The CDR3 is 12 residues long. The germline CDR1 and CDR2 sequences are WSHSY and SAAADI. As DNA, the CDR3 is TGCGCCACGACAGAGGGGGTCTACGAGCAGTACTTC. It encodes CATTEGVYEQYF.

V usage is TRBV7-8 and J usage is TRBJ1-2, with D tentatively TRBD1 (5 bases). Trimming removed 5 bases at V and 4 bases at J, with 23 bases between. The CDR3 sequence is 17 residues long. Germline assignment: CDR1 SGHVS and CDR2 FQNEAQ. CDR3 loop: CASSPVVRQSLSYGYTF. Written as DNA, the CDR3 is TGTGCCAGCAGCCCAGTTGTACGACAGTCTCTTAGCTATGGCTACACCTTC.

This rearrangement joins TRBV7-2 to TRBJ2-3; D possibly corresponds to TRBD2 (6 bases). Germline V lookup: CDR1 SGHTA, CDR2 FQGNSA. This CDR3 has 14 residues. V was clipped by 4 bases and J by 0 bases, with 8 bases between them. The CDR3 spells CASSSSGSTDTQYF. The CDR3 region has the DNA TGTGCCAGCAGCTCCAGCGGGAGCACAGATACGCAGTATTTT.

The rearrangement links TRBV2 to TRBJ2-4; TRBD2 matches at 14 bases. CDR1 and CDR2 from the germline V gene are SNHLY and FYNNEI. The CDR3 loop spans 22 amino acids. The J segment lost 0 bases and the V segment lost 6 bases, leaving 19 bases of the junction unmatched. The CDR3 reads CASSERGTSGRINVEAKNIQYF. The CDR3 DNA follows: TGTGCCAGCAGCGAAAGAGGGACTAGCGGGAGAATCAACGTAGAAGCCAAAAACATTCAGTACTTC.

CDR3 sequence: CASRQRGSTNEKLFF. In DNA form, the CDR3 reads TGTGCCAGCAGGCAGCGGGGGTCAACTAATGAAAAACTGTTTTTT. The genes are TRBV7-2 and TRBJ1-4, with D possibly being TRBD1 (5 bases). This CDR3 has 15 amino acids. The V end lost 6 bases, the J end lost 0 bases, and 11 bases lay between the germline ends. Per germline, CDR1 SGHTA and CDR2 FQGNSA.

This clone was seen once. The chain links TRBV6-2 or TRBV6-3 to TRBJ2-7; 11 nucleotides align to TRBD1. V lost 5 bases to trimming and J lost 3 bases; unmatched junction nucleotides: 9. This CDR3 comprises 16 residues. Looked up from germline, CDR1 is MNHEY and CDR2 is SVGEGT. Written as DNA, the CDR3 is TGTGCCAGCAGTCAATCCCTGGACAGGGGGCTCTACGAGCAGTACTTC. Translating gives CASSQSLDRGLYEQYF.

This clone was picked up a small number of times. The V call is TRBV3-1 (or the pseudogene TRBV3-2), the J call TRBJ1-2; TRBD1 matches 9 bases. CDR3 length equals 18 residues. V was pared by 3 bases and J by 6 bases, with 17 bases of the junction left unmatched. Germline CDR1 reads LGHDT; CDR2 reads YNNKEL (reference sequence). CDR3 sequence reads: CASSHLLVTGGRGDGYTF. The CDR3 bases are TGTGCCAGCAGCCACCTCCTGGTCACAGGGGGCCGCGGCGATGGCTACACCTTC.